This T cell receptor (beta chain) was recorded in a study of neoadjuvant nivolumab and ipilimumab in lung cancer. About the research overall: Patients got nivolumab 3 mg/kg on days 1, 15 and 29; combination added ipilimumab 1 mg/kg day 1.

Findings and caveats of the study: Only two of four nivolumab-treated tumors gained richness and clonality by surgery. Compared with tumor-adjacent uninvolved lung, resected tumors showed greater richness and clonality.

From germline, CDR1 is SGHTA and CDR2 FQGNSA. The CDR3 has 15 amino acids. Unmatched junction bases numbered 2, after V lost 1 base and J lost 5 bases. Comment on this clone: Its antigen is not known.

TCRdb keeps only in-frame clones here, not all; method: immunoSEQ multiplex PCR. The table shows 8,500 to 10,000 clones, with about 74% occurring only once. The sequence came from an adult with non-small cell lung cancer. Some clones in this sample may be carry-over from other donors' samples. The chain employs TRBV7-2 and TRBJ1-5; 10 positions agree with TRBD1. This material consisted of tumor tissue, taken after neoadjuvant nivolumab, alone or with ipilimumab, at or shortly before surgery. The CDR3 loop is CASSLGTGGHQPQHF. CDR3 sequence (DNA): TGTGCCAGCAGCTTAGGGACAGGGGGGCATCAGCCCCAGCATTTT.